Presented here are 9 T cell receptor beta chains from one specimen sequenced in a study of cytomegalovirus exposure and HLA in healthy donors. Sequencing was performed with immunoSEQ multiplex PCR; in TCRdb, only in-frame clones are kept and a portion is missing. This sample has approximately 190,000 clones, with around 84% found just once. Sequenced material: PBMCs. The source is a man between 18 and 35 years old in good health and CMV-seropositive.

The J gene is TRBJ2-7, the V gene TRBV27, with 8 bases aligning to TRBD1. Trimming took 3 bases from V and 1 from J; bases not matched to a gene: 2. Germline V gene sequence: CDR1 MNHEY, CDR2 SMNVEV (reference sequence). The CDR3 runs 14 residues. The CDR3 nucleotides read TGTGCCAGCAGTTTTGGACAGGGATCCTACGAGCAGTACTTC. As protein: CASSFGQGSYEQYF.

This clone has a handful of counts. This chain connects TRBV2 to TRBJ2-7; D unclear. CDR1 and CDR2 from the germline V gene are SNHLY and FYNNEI. This CDR3 is 13 amino acids long. Deletions cut 3 bases from V and 2 bases from J, with 8 bases between. CDR3 in DNA: TGTGCCAGCAGTGAGAGTCAAACCTACGAGCAGTACTTC. Translation: CASSESQTYEQYF.

V is TRBV5-6 and J is TRBJ2-5; 8 bases are a match to TRBD1. The CDR3 is made up of 11 amino acids. Trimming took 3 bases from V and 10 from J; bases not matched to a gene: 2. The germline V gene has CDR1 SGHDT and CDR2 YYEEEE. CDR3 residues: CASSYGTGQYF. Here the CDR3 DNA reads TGTGCCAGCAGCTATGGGACAGGCCAGTACTTC.

This clone was seen a few times. The chain uses TRBV6-4 and TRBJ2-3; 11 nucleotides line up with TRBD2. The J segment lost 1 base and the V segment lost 3 bases, leaving 3 bases of the junction unmatched. This CDR3 has 16 residues. Looked up from germline, CDR1 is MRHNA and CDR2 is SNTAGT. CDR3 in DNA: TGTGCCAGCAGTGAGCTAGCGGGAGGAGGCACAGATACGCAGTATTTT. Its translation is CASSELAGGGTDTQYF.

The V and J genes are TRBV2 and TRBJ1-2, with 7 bases lining up with TRBD1. The V segment lost 3 bases and the J segment 1 base; nucleotides outside the gene matches: 5. This CDR3 contains 15 residues. Looked up from germline, CDR1 is SNHLY and CDR2 is FYNNEI. The CDR3 region is CASSDPGQNNYGYTF. The CDR3 nucleotides are TGTGCCAGCAGTGACCCGGGACAGAATAACTATGGCTACACCTTC.

The V call is TRBV23-1, the J call TRBJ1-4; D is perhaps TRBD1 (6 bases). Being an ORF, TRBV23-1 has a function that is uncertain. The CDR3 spans 13 residues. V was clipped by 4 bases and J by 6 bases, with 9 bases between them. CDR3 loop: CASSLGQHEKLFF. CDR3 in DNA: TGCGCCAGCAGTCTAGGACAGCATGAAAAACTGTTTTTT.

The CDR3 spells CASGPSLAEETDTQYF. For the CDR3, the DNA is TGCGCCAGCGGACCCTCTCTAGCGGAAGAAACAGATACGCAGTATTTT. This sequence joins TRBV5-1 and TRBJ2-3; 7 bases align to TRBD2. V shed 7 bases, J shed 3 bases, and the junction held 14 bases outside the gene matches. CDR3 length: 16 residues. In germline, CDR1 is SGHRS, CDR2 YFSETQ.

The chain couples TRBV4-2 to TRBJ2-1; 8 positions match TRBD2. CDR1 and CDR2 from the germline V gene are LGHNA and YNFKEQ. The CDR3 contains 15 residues. V shed 3 bases, J shed 5 bases, and the junction held 6 bases outside the gene matches. DNA for the CDR3: TGTGCCAGCAGCCAGGGAAGCGGGAGAGACAATGAGCAGTTCTTC. Its protein is CASSQGSGRDNEQFF.

The chain links TRBV13 to TRBJ1-1, with a tentative D call TRBD1 (6 bases). The V and J ends lost 4 bases and 1 base respectively, with 7 bases between them. The CDR3 sequence is 13 residues long. Germline V gene sequence: CDR1 PRHDT, CDR2 FYEKMQ (reference sequence). The CDR3 reads CASSWTANTEAFF. CDR3 nucleotide sequence: TGTGCCAGCAGCTGGACAGCGAACACTGAAGCTTTCTTT.